The clone carrying this TCR beta chain showed up just once. The source of the sample is a study of blood T cell repertoires in COVID-19. Study at large: Material from acute and convalescent COVID-19 was sourced from the United States, Italy and Spain.

Authors' data handling: The assay estimated nucleated cells by amplifying reference gene primers. Repertoires were generated with immunoSEQ multiplex PCR, while TCRdb's copy carries only in-frame clones and drops some. V and J calls and clone size come straight from that table; D and trimming were deduced from the DNA. The sample lists 140,000 or so clones; 70% to 80% were seen once. CDR1 is SNHLY and CDR2 is FYNNEI in the germline V gene. V was shortened by 3 bases and J by 8 bases, with 14 bases between the two germline ends. This CDR3 has 15 amino acids. The sample comprised peripheral blood. The V and J genes are TRBV2 and TRBJ1-6; D is uncertain. The receptor's source is a woman aged 65 to 85 with COVID-19, enrolled during active disease. The CDR3 region is CASSERRRGDSPLHF. The CDR3 nucleotides read TGTGCCAGCAGTGAGAGGCGGCGCGGGGATTCACCCCTCCACTTT.